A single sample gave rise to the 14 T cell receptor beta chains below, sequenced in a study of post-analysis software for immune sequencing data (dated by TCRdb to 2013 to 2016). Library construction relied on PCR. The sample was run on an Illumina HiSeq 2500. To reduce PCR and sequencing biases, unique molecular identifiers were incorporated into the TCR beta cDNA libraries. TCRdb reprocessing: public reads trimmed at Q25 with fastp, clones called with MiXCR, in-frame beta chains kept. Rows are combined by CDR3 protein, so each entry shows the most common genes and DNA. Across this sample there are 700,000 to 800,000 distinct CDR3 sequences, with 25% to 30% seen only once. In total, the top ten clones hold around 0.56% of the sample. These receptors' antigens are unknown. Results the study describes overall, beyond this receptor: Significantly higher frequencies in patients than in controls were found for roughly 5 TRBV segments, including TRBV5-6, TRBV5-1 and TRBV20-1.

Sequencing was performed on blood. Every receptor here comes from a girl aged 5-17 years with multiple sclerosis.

CDR3 DNA: TGCAGTGCTAGGCGAAGCGGCACAGATACGCAGTATTTT. It codes for CSARRSGTDTQYF. The chain joins TRBV20-1 to TRBJ2-3; no clear D gene. Per the germline V gene, CDR1 is DFQATT and CDR2 is SNEGSKA (reference sequence). V lost 3 bases, J lost 1 base, and 8 bases lay in between. The CDR3 has 13 amino acids.

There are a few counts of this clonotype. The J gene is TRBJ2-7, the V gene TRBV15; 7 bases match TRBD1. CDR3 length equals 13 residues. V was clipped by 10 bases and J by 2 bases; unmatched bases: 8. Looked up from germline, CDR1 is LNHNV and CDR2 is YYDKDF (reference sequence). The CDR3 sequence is CAKRNRGTYEQYF. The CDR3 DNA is TGTGCCAAACGGAACAGGGGAACCTACGAGCAGTACTTC.

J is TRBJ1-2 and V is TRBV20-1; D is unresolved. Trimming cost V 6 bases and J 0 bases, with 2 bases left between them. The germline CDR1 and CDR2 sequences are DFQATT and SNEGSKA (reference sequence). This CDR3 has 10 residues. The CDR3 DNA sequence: TGCAGTGCCGCTAACTATGGCTACACCTTC. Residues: CSAANYGYTF.

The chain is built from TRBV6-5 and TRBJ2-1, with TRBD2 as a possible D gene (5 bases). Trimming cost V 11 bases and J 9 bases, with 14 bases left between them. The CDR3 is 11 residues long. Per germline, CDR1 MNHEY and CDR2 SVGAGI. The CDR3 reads CAGRSRGEQFF. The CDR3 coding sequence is TGTGCCGGCCGAAGTCGGGGTGAGCAGTTCTTC.

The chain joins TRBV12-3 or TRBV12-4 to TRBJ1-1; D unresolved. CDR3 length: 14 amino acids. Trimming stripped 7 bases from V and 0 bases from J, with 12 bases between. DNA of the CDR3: TGTGCCAGCACCCCTAGGGCCGTGAACACTGAAGCTTTCTTT. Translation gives CASTPRAVNTEAFF.

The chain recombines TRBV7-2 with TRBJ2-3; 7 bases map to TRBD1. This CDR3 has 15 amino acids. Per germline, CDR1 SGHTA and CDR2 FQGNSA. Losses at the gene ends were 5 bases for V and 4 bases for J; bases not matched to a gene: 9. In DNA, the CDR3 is TGTGCCAGCAGCCCAGGGTGGGGGACAGCAGATACGCAGTATTTT. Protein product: CASSPGWGTADTQYF.

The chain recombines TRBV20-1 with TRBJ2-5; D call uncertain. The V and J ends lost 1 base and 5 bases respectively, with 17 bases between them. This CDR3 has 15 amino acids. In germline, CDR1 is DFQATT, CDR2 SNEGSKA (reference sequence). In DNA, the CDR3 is TGCAGTGCTAGAGCTCGGCTGGGGTCCCAGGAGACCCAGTACTTC. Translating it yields CSARARLGSQETQYF.

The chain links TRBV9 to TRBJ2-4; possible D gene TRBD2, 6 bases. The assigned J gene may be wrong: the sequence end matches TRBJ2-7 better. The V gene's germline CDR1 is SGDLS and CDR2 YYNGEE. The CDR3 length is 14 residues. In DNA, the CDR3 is TGTGCCAGCAGCGTAGGGGCGGGGACCTACGAGCAGTACTTC. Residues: CASSVGAGTYEQYF.

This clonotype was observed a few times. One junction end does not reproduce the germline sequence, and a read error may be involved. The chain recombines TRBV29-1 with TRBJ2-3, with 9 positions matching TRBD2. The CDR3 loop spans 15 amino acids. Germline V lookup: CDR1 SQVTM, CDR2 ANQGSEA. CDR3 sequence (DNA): TGCAGCGTTGAAAGAGCGGGGGGCCGCACAAATACGCAGTATTTT. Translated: CSVERAGGRTNTQYF.

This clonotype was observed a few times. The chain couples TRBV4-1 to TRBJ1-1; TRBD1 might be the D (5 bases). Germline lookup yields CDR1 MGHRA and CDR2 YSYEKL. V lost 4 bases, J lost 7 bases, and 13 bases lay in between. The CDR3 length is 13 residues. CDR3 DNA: TGCGCCAGCAGCCGGGTCCGGGGGGATGAAGCTTTCTTT. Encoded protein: CASSRVRGDEAFF.

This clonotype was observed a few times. The CDR3 DNA sequence: TGCAGCGTTGAAGGGGTCCCTGGGGGTTACAATGAGCAGTTCTTC. Amino acids: CSVEGVPGGYNEQFF. The V gene is TRBV29-1, the J gene TRBJ2-1, with D perhaps matching TRBD1 or TRBD2 (5 bases each). V gave up 1 base and J gave up 4 bases, with 14 bases separating them. Germline loops: CDR1 SQVTM, CDR2 ANQGSEA. CDR3 length equals 15 residues.

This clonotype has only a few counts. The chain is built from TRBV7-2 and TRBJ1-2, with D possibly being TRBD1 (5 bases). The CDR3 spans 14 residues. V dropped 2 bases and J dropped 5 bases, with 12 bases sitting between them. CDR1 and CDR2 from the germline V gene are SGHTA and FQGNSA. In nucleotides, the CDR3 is TGTGCCAGCAGCTTATTAGTCGGGGGGTATGGCTACACCTTC. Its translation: CASSLLVGGYGYTF.

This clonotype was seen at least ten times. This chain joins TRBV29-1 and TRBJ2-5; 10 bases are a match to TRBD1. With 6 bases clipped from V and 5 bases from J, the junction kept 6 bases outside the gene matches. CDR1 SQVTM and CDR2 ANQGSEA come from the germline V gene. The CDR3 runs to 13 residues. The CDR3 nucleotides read TGCAGCGTCAGGACAGGGGGGAGGGAGACCCAGTACTTC. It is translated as CSVRTGGRETQYF.

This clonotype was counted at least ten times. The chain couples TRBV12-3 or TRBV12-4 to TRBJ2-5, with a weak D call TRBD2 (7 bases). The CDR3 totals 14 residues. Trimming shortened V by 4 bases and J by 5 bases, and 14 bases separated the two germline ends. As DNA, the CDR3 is TGTGCCAGCAGTTCCCCGGGGGGCGGCGAGACCCAGTACTTC. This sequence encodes CASSSPGGGETQYF.